This T cell receptor beta chain stems from a study of monozygotic twins with inflammatory bowel disease. Using the 5' RACE reads, TCRdb records one entry per CDR3 protein without DNA. The sample is made up of 200,000 to 250,000 distinct CDR3 sequences, and the top ten hold 1.5% to 2% of it. General study findings and limits: Possibly reflecting limited power, no difference in repertoire similarity was found between concordant and discordant twins.

Germline-derived CDR1 and CDR2 are SGHRS and YFSETQ. The CDR3 is 17 amino acids. On this clonotype itself: The antigen remains unidentified.

The J gene is TRBJ1-6, the V gene TRBV5-1; without DNA, the TCRdb call of TRBD1 cannot be checked. This TCR came from a human donor with ulcerative colitis or Crohn's disease, or a healthy co-twin of an affected twin (not recorded which). Source material: blood. The CDR3: CASSSDRDRSYNLPLHF.